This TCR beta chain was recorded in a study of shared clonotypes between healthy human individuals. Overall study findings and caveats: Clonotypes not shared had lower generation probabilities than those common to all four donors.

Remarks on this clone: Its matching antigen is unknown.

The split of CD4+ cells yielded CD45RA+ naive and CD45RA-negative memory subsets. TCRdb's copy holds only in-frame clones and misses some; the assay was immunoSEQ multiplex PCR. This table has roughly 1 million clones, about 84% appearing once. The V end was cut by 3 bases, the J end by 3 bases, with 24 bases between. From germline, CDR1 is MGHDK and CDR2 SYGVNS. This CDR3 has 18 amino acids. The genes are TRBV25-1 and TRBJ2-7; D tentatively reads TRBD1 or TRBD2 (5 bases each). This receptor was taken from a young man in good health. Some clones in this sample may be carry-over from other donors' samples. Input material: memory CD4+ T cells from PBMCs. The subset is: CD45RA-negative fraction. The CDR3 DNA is TGTGCCAGCAGTGACTCTCGGGCAGAACGGGGTGGACACTACGAGCAGTACTTC. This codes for CASSDSRAERGGHYEQYF.